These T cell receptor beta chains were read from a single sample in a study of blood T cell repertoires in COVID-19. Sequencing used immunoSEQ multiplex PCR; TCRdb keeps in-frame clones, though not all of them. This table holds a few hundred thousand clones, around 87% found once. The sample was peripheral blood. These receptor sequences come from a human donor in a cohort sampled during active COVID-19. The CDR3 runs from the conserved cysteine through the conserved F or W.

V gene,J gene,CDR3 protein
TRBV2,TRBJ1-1,CASSARVNTEAFF
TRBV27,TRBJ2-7,CASSPTGFYEQYF
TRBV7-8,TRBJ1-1,CASSLSREGTEAFF
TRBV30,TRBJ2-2,CAWSTYTGLAGVRNTGELFF
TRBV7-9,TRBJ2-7,CASSARGQRYEQYF
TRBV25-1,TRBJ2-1,CASSSVAGTYNEQFF
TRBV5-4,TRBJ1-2,CASSRFTGDGYTF
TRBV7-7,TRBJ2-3,CASSWGGAADTQYF
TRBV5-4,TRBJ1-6,CASSLDSSGNSPLHF
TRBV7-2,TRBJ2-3,CASSPGGRLTHNTDTQYF
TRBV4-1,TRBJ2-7,CASSQVLTGKSPYEQYF
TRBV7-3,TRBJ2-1,CASSRTSGSHNEQFF
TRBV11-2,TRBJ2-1,CASSLDRDNEQFF
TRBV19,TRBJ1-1,CASSIAGRDTEAFF
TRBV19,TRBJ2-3,CASGQIRTDTQYF
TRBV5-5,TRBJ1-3,CASSPSSTYTIYF